Reported below is one T cell receptor (beta chain). The CDR3 is 14 amino acids. With V trimmed by 3 bases and J by 5 bases, 9 bases remained unmatched. CDR1 is DFQATT, CDR2 SNEGSKA, per germline (reference sequence). The sample originates from a study of blood T cell repertoires in COVID-19. Turning to the study itself: Sites across the United States, Italy and Spain contributed samples from acute and convalescent COVID-19. Nucleic acid was either cDNA or gDNA, and it came from T cells, B-cell-depleted T cells, or PBMCs.

Per the study methods: Reference gene primer amplification gave estimated nucleated cell counts. Some clones are missing from TCRdb's copy, which holds only in-frame ones; the method was immunoSEQ multiplex PCR. That table furnishes V, J and clone size, whereas the DNA furnished D and trimming. Among more than 80,000 clones listed, more than 65% were seen once. This chain uses TRBV20-1 with TRBJ2-5; TRBD1 agrees at 7 bases. The clonotype was recovered from a human donor in a cohort sampled during active COVID-19. The sample consisted of peripheral blood. The CDR3: CSASPFDRDETQYF. CDR3 coding DNA: TGCAGTGCTAGTCCCTTCGACAGGGATGAGACCCAGTACTTC.